Presented here are 12 T cell receptor beta chains from one specimen sequenced in a study of T cell changes during pregnancy in multiple sclerosis. The assay was immunoSEQ multiplex PCR, and TCRdb's table has in-frame clones only and misses some. This sample has approximately 70,000 clones, with about nine tenths found just once. Sequencing was performed on peripheral blood, taken in the third trimester of pregnancy. Receptors were obtained from a female donor in good health, enrolled as a control in a pregnancy study.

The CDR3 loop is CASSLLGQITYEQYF. The CDR3 DNA is TGTGCCAGCAGCTTGTTGGGACAGATTACCTACGAGCAGTACTTC. This chain uses TRBV5-6 with TRBJ2-7; TRBD1 aligns across 7 bases. Unmatched junction bases numbered 6, after V lost 1 base and J lost 2 bases. CDR1 is SGHDT and CDR2 is YYEEEE in the germline V gene. The CDR3 contains 15 residues.

The chain links TRBV2 to TRBJ1-1, with TRBD1 as a possible D gene (6 bases). The CDR3 length is 13 residues. The V end lost 4 bases, the J end lost 8 bases, and 14 bases lay between the germline ends. Germline values: CDR1 SNHLY, CDR2 FYNNEI. This CDR3 is CASSVRQGTEAFF. The CDR3 DNA reads as TGTGCCAGCAGTGTTCGGCAGGGGACCGAAGCTTTCTTT.

The rearrangement joins TRBV5-1 to TRBJ2-7; tentatively, D is TRBD2 (6 bases). This CDR3 contains 16 residues. Germline V gene data show CDR1 as SGHRS and CDR2 as YFSETQ. Trimming stripped 0 bases from V and 2 bases from J, with 15 bases between. The CDR3 protein is CASSLATGTAPYEQYF. The CDR3 DNA sequence: TGCGCCAGCAGCTTGGCAACCGGGACTGCCCCCTACGAGCAGTACTTC.

In this sample, this clone turned up once. This chain uses TRBV5-1 with TRBJ1-2; D remains ambiguous. Germline V gene data show CDR1 as SGHRS and CDR2 as YFSETQ. The CDR3 is made up of 15 amino acids. With 2 bases removed from V and 8 bases from J, the gap between germline ends came to 19 bases. In DNA form, the CDR3 reads TGCGCCAGCAGCTTAGATGACATGAAGCCATGGGGCTACACCTTC. This sequence encodes CASSLDDMKPWGYTF.

V is TRBV30 and J is TRBJ2-2; 10 bases are shared with TRBD2. J was trimmed by 7 bases and V by 4 bases; bases with no gene match: 3. There are 13 residues in the CDR3. Germline CDR1 GTSNPN, CDR2 SVGIG (reference sequence). CDR3 coding DNA: TGTGCCTGGAAGGGACTAGCGAACGGGGAGCTGTTTTTT. Its translation is CAWKGLANGELFF.

V usage is TRBV7-6 and J usage is TRBJ1-4; TRBD1 is a possible D gene (5 bases). The CDR3 runs to 16 residues. The V gene lost 0 bases and the J gene lost 4 bases, with 12 bases spanning the gap. CDR1 SGHVS and CDR2 FNYEAQ come from the germline V gene. CDR3 sequence (DNA): TGTGCCAGCAGCTTAGCGGGGCAGACCATTAATGAAAAACTGTTTTTT. Encoded protein: CASSLAGQTINEKLFF.

The gene calls are TRBV18 and TRBJ2-6; the D gene is possibly TRBD1 (6 bases). This CDR3 has 16 residues. Germline assignment: CDR1 KGHSH and CDR2 LQKENI. V dropped 6 bases and J dropped 0 bases, with 12 bases sitting between them. The CDR3, as DNA: TGTGCCAGCTCCTTCAGGGGAAGCTCTGGGGCCAACGTCCTGACTTTC. This codes for CASSFRGSSGANVLTF.

J is TRBJ1-6 and V is TRBV7-9; D ambiguous. Trimming took off 8 bases at V and 7 bases at J, with 3 bases between the two ends. Germline lookup yields CDR1 SEHNR and CDR2 FQNEAQ (reference sequence). The CDR3 contains 10 residues. CDR3 residues: CASSNSPLHF. CDR3 DNA: TGTGCCAGCTCAAATTCACCCCTCCACTTT. Supplemented by reference TRBV7-9 and TRBJ1-6, the full variable domain reads DTGVSQNPRHKITKRGQNVTFRCDPISEHNRLYWYRQTLGQGPEFLTYFQNEAQLEKSRLLSDRFSAERPKGSFSTLEIQRTEQGDSAMYLCASSNSPLHFGNGTRLTVT.

This clone was picked up one time. Written as DNA, the CDR3 is TGCGCCAGTACTAAGGGACAGGGGGCGAGGGGCAACACTGAAGCTTTCTTT. Its protein product is CASTKGQGARGNTEAFF. The chain employs TRBV5-1 and TRBJ1-1; TRBD1 matches 12 bases. Germline V gene data show CDR1 as SGHRS and CDR2 as YFSETQ. This CDR3 contains 17 residues. The V segment lost 8 bases and the J segment 2 bases; nucleotides outside the gene matches: 13.

This clone was counted between two and nine times. V gene TRBV19 combines with J gene TRBJ1-2; D unresolved. V was shortened by 3 bases and J by 4 bases, with 9 bases between the two germline ends. The CDR3 has 13 residues. Germline loops: CDR1 LNHDA, CDR2 SQIVND (reference sequence). CDR3 in amino acids: CASSIGEGYGYTF. The DNA for the CDR3 is TGTGCCAGTAGTATTGGGGAGGGCTATGGCTACACCTTC.

This chain joins TRBV19 and TRBJ2-1; the D gene is possibly TRBD2 (5 bases). V lost 3 bases, J lost 8 bases, and 11 bases lay in between. The CDR3 length is 13 residues. The germline V gene has CDR1 LNHDA and CDR2 SQIVND (reference sequence). Here the CDR3 reads CASSMRTRDEQFF. In nucleotides, the CDR3 is TGTGCCAGTAGTATGAGGACTCGGGATGAGCAGTTCTTC.

V usage is TRBV4-3 and J usage is TRBJ1-2; D is uncertain. V was pared by 0 bases and J by 4 bases, with 12 bases between. Germline CDR1 LGHNA, CDR2 YSLEER. The CDR3 is 15 amino acids. The CDR3 sequence: CASSQEPQVFYGYTF. The CDR3 DNA reads TGCGCCAGCAGCCAAGAACCCCAGGTTTTCTATGGCTACACCTTC.